This is a list of T cell receptor beta chains from one sample in a study of control samples from healthy donors and cancer patients. Only in-frame clones appear in the TCRdb table, and some are missing; sequencing was by immunoSEQ multiplex PCR. The sample consists of about 140,000 clones, about nine tenths of them appearing once. Specimen: blood. These receptors were obtained from a woman in her twenties or thirties in good health. The conserved cysteine and the conserved F or W are not part of the CDR3 here. Fields, in order: V gene, J gene, D gene, CDR3 protein. The D gene is left open where the match is weak.

V gene: TRBV30; J gene: TRBJ1-2; D gene: -; CDR3 protein: AWSRNMGNYGYT
V gene: TRBV10-1; J gene: TRBJ1-2; D gene: TRBD1; CDR3 protein: ASSETTDRGYGYT
V gene: TRBV19; J gene: TRBJ1-5; D gene: TRBD1; CDR3 protein: ASQSLITGGNQPQH
V gene: TRBV3-1/TRBV3-2; J gene: TRBJ1-1; D gene: -; CDR3 protein: ASSQGIGGTEAF
V gene: TRBV10-3; J gene: TRBJ1-2; D gene: -; CDR3 protein: AISELIQGSDPNYGYT
V gene: TRBV9; J gene: TRBJ1-6; D gene: -; CDR3 protein: ASSVDLNSPLH
V gene: TRBV27; J gene: TRBJ2-3; D gene: -; CDR3 protein: ASSPLDVFDTQY
V gene: TRBV29-1; J gene: TRBJ2-5; D gene: -; CDR3 protein: SVEIPGLKETQY
V gene: TRBV12-3/TRBV12-4; J gene: TRBJ2-3; D gene: -; CDR3 protein: ASRLGPDTQY
V gene: TRBV29-1; J gene: TRBJ2-1; D gene: TRBD2; CDR3 protein: SVEDSGRARDEQF
V gene: TRBV15; J gene: TRBJ1-1; D gene: TRBD1; CDR3 protein: ATSRGTELNTEAF
V gene: TRBV5-1; J gene: TRBJ1-2; D gene: TRBD1; CDR3 protein: ASSSDRGYGYT
V gene: TRBV21-1; J gene: TRBJ1-4; D gene: -; CDR3 protein: ASSKGRQGANEKLF
V gene: TRBV5-1; J gene: TRBJ1-4; D gene: TRBD1; CDR3 protein: ASSRLVQGSNEKLF
V gene: TRBV10-3; J gene: TRBJ1-6; D gene: -; CDR3 protein: AISESRAGVDSPLH
V gene: TRBV9; J gene: TRBJ1-6; D gene: -; CDR3 protein: ASSKEHRLNSPLH
V gene: TRBV28; J gene: TRBJ2-7; D gene: -; CDR3 protein: ASSSGSRYEQY
V gene: TRBV5-5; J gene: TRBJ2-7; D gene: TRBD2; CDR3 protein: ASSLTIGAGGPTLEQY
V gene: TRBV30; J gene: TRBJ1-5; D gene: -; CDR3 protein: AWSPGANQPQH
V gene: TRBV5-1; J gene: TRBJ2-5; D gene: -; CDR3 protein: ASSWGRGAGETQY
V gene: TRBV7-2; J gene: TRBJ1-2; D gene: -; CDR3 protein: ASSFQTGGSHGYT
V gene: TRBV5-4; J gene: TRBJ1-4; D gene: -; CDR3 protein: ASSNGPNEKLF
V gene: TRBV11-2; J gene: TRBJ1-1; D gene: -; CDR3 protein: ASSYQENTEAF
V gene: TRBV12-3/TRBV12-4; J gene: TRBJ1-1; D gene: -; CDR3 protein: ASSLLRGTEAF
V gene: TRBV10-1; J gene: TRBJ1-3; D gene: -; CDR3 protein: ASSDSPAPGNTIY
V gene: TRBV5-1; J gene: TRBJ1-4; D gene: TRBD1; CDR3 protein: ASSSGDRENEKLF
V gene: TRBV28; J gene: TRBJ2-7; D gene: -; CDR3 protein: ASRVAPPDFSYEQY
V gene: TRBV11-1; J gene: TRBJ1-6; D gene: -; CDR3 protein: ASSLGPFDSPLH
V gene: TRBV27; J gene: TRBJ2-3; D gene: -; CDR3 protein: ASSFGGRPSTDTQY
V gene: TRBV2; J gene: TRBJ1-2; D gene: -; CDR3 protein: ASSSGLYGYT
V gene: TRBV9; J gene: TRBJ2-2; D gene: TRBD2; CDR3 protein: ASRSPREGSNTGELF
V gene: TRBV12-3/TRBV12-4; J gene: TRBJ1-1; D gene: -; CDR3 protein: ASSFQENTEAF
V gene: TRBV6-5; J gene: TRBJ2-1; D gene: TRBD2; CDR3 protein: ASRDAGGHNEQF
V gene: TRBV18; J gene: TRBJ2-5; D gene: -; CDR3 protein: ASSPYRETQY
V gene: TRBV27; J gene: TRBJ1-1; D gene: -; CDR3 protein: ASSFRNTEAF